This TCR beta chain was profiled in a study of early T cells in non-severe SARS-CoV-2 infection. Study at large: Bulk RNA from unsorted whole blood was sequenced; chains were unpaired. General observations from the study: VDJdb-based matching was biased toward anti-spike CD8 responses and missed private and CD4 specificities.

V dropped 3 bases and J dropped 4 bases, with 15 bases sitting between them. This CDR3 has 14 residues. Germline V CDR1 and CDR2: GTSNPN, SVGIG (reference sequence). The TCR library protocol was used to attach unique molecular identifiers. These identifiers were attached to individual cDNA molecules. TCRdb recomputed calls from the 5' RACE reads with MiXCR, one row per CDR3 protein. The sample lists 45,000 to 50,000 distinct CDR3 sequences, 5.5% to 6.5% occurring once. This clonotype was seen more than once but under ten times. Its matching antigen is unknown. The sequence was collected from an adult who was a healthcare worker with PCR-confirmed SARS-CoV-2 infection or an uninfected control (not recorded which). The sequencing input was whole blood. The chain links TRBV30 to TRBJ2-5; D not resolved. The CDR3 reads CAWRAHSIGETQYF. The CDR3 nucleotides read TGTGCCTGGAGAGCGCATAGCATCGGAGAGACCCAGTACTTC.